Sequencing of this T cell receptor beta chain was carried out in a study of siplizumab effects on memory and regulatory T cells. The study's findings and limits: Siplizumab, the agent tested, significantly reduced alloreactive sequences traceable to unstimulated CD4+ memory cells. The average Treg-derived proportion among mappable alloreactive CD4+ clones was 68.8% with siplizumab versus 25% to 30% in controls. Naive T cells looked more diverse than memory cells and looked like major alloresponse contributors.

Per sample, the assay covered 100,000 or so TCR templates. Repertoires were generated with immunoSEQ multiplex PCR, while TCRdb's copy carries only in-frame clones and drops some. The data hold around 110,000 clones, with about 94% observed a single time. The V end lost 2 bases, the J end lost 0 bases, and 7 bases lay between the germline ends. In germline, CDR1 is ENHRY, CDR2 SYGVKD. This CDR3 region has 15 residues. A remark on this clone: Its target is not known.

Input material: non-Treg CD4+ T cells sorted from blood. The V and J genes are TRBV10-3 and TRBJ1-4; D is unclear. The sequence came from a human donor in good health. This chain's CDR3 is CAISEARATNEKLFF. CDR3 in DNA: TGTGCCATCAGTGAGGCCAGAGCAACTAATGAAAAACTGTTTTTT.